This paragraph reports one TCR beta chain. Recruits, aged 18 to 89 years, lived in 24 US areas. Exposed volunteers were people who met a COVID-19 case within 2 weeks before study entry. This entry is derived from a study of blood T cell repertoires in COVID-19. Study information: The United States, Italy and Spain were the sources of the acute and convalescent COVID-19 samples.

In the study's own analysis: Scientists estimated how many nucleated cells there were by amplifying reference gene primers. The assay was immunoSEQ multiplex PCR, and TCRdb's table has in-frame clones only and misses some. V and J calls and clone size are those listed in that table; D and trimming were worked out from the DNA. The data contain under 250,000 clones, 83% of them singletons. The CDR3 consists of 16 residues. V trimming: 4 bases; J trimming: 5 bases; junction bases outside the gene matches: 11. Germline V gene sequence: CDR1 KGHSH, CDR2 LQKENI. The receptor comes from a woman aged 35 to 49 who had been exposed to COVID-19. The J gene is TRBJ2-1, the V gene TRBV18; TRBD2 matches at 7 bases. Sequencing was carried out using PBMCs or T cells enriched from blood (not recorded which). CDR3 sequence reads: CASSLPGLEVNNEQFF. The CDR3 nucleotides read TGTGCCAGCTCACTGCCCGGACTAGAAGTAAACAATGAGCAGTTCTTC.